These 12 T cell receptor beta chains share one sample of origin, sequenced in a study of blood T cell repertoires in COVID-19. Using immunoSEQ multiplex PCR, the repertoire was profiled, and TCRdb retains in-frame clones only, with some absent. The sample has about 120,000 clones, roughly 77% seen once; the top ten hold 16%. Sequencing was performed on peripheral blood. The receptors originated from a man in his 60s with active or convalescent COVID-19.

The chain carries TRBV5-4 and TRBJ2-3; 7 nucleotides match TRBD1. V lost 6 bases and J lost 6; bases outside the gene matches: 10. Germline V gives CDR1 SGHNT, CDR2 YYREEE (reference sequence). The CDR3 consists of 14 residues. CDR3 region: CASTNRQGPDTQYF. In DNA form, the CDR3 reads TGTGCCAGCACCAATCGACAGGGTCCGGATACGCAGTATTTT.

The gene calls are TRBV19 and TRBJ2-3, with D unresolved. The V gene lost 0 bases and the J gene lost 4 bases, with 17 bases spanning the gap. The CDR3 runs to 17 residues. Germline V gene data show CDR1 as LNHDA and CDR2 as SQIVND (reference sequence). DNA of the CDR3: TGTGCCAGTAGTATAGATTACGCAGATTTTGATCCAGATACGCAGTATTTT. Its protein product is CASSIDYADFDPDTQYF. The full variable domain, completed using reference TRBV19 and TRBJ2-3, is DGGITQSPKYLFRKEGQNVTLSCEQNLNHDAMYWYRQDPGQGLRLIYYSQIVNDFQKGDIAEGYSVSREKKESFPLTVTSAQKNPTAFYLCASSIDYADFDPDTQYFGPGTRLTVL.

The J gene is TRBJ2-6, the V gene TRBV28; D is unclear. Germline loops: CDR1 MDHEN, CDR2 SYDVKM. The germline V and J ends were trimmed by 5 bases and 4 bases, with 15 bases remaining between them. This CDR3 is 16 amino acids long. CDR3 DNA sequence: TGTGCCAGCAGTCCTTCAACAGTTGCAGGGGCCAACGTCCTGACTTTC. It encodes CASSPSTVAGANVLTF.

This clone was observed a handful of times. V and J are TRBV29-1 and TRBJ2-3; 7 bases are a match to TRBD2. V lost 4 bases to trimming and J lost 4 bases; unmatched junction nucleotides: 8. The V gene's germline CDR1 is SQVTM and CDR2 ANQGSEA. CDR3 length equals 14 residues. The CDR3 DNA sequence: TGCAGCGTTGTCGGGACCCGGGGGGCAGATACGCAGTATTTT. Protein: CSVVGTRGADTQYF.

The V and J genes are TRBV28 and TRBJ1-2; unclear D gene. Germline V lookup: CDR1 MDHEN, CDR2 SYDVKM. The V end lost 6 bases, the J end lost 13 bases, and 12 bases lay between the germline ends. This CDR3 comprises 10 residues. The DNA for the CDR3 is TGTGCCAGCAGCTCTCCTATGCTCACCTTC. Its translation is CASSSPMLTF.

The chain links TRBV19 to TRBJ1-4; 8 bases agree with TRBD1. This CDR3 region has 19 residues. Looked up from germline, CDR1 is LNHDA and CDR2 is SQIVND (reference sequence). The V gene end was trimmed by 4 bases and the J gene end by 0 bases; junction bases not matched to a gene: 13. DNA for the CDR3: TGTGCCAGTAGTACTCAGGGGGCTGGACGGCAACCAACTAATGAAAAACTGTTTTTT. Protein sequence: CASSTQGAGRQPTNEKLFF. Full variable domain (missing parts from reference TRBV19 and TRBJ1-4): DGGITQSPKYLFRKEGQNVTLSCEQNLNHDAMYWYRQDPGQGLRLIYYSQIVNDFQKGDIAEGYSVSREKKESFPLTVTSAQKNPTAFYLCASSTQGAGRQPTNEKLFFGSGTQLSVL.

The genes are TRBV7-9 and TRBJ2-7; 9 bases line up with TRBD1. This CDR3 is 16 amino acids long. Per the germline V gene, CDR1 is SEHNR and CDR2 is FQNEAQ (reference sequence). Trimming took 5 bases from V and 0 from J; bases not matched to a gene: 8. CDR3 bases: TGTGCCAGCAGCGGCGGACAGGGGACCCCCTCCTACGAGCAGTACTTC. Protein: CASSGGQGTPSYEQYF.

This clone was observed a few times. The chain links TRBV4-2 to TRBJ2-7; the match to TRBD2 covers 7 bases. This CDR3 comprises 16 residues. The germline CDR1 and CDR2 sequences are LGHNA and YNFKEQ. Trimming removed 1 base from V and 2 bases from J; junction bases left unmatched: 8. The CDR3 sequence: CASSQAGRGGAYEQYF. The CDR3 nucleotides read TGTGCCAGCAGCCAAGCGGGGCGGGGAGGGGCCTACGAGCAGTACTTC.

The rearrangement joins TRBV7-3 to TRBJ2-3; perhaps TRBD2 as D (6 bases). The CDR3 consists of 19 residues. Germline-derived CDR1 and CDR2 are SGHTA and FQGTGA. The V gene lost 0 bases and the J gene lost 2 bases, with 21 bases spanning the gap. Written as DNA, the CDR3 is TGTGCCAGCAGCTTAACCCCCACTAGGGCGGGATATGACACAGATACGCAGTATTTT. Translation: CASSLTPTRAGYDTDTQYF.

This chain connects TRBV30 to TRBJ1-6; TRBD1 matches 7 bases. The CDR3 runs to 14 residues. The germline gives CDR1 GTSNPN, CDR2 SVGIG (reference sequence). J was trimmed by 7 bases and V by 1 base; bases with no gene match: 4. CDR3 in DNA: TGTGCCTGGAGTGGTGGGACAGAGAATTCACCCCTCCACTTT. The encoded protein is CAWSGGTENSPLHF.

The gene calls are TRBV5-4 and TRBJ2-5; 13 bases agree with TRBD2. J was trimmed by 2 bases and V by 4 bases; bases with no gene match: 8. The CDR3 has 17 residues. Germline V lookup: CDR1 SGHNT, CDR2 YYREEE (reference sequence). DNA for the CDR3: TGTGCCAGCAGCCTGGGACTAGCGGGACATTCTCAAGAGACCCAGTACTTC. Its translation: CASSLGLAGHSQETQYF.

The chain links TRBV11-3 to TRBJ2-1; 7 bases fit TRBD1. CDR3 size: 13 residues. The V and J ends lost 5 bases and 13 bases, in that order; junction bases with no gene match: 11. In germline, CDR1 is SGHNT, CDR2 YENEEA. The CDR3 DNA sequence: TGTGCCAGCAGCCAGGACCTACAGGGGCGCCAGTTCTTC. Translating it yields CASSQDLQGRQFF.